This is a list of T cell receptor beta chains from one sample in a study of control samples from healthy donors and cancer patients. Clones were read by immunoSEQ multiplex PCR, and TCRdb kept only the in-frame ones, dropping some. The repertoire includes about 140,000 clones, more than 85% of them detected once, and approximately 3.4% sits in the top ten. The sequencing sample was made of blood. The receptors shown here come from a man aged 25-45 years in good health. The CDR3 runs from the conserved cysteine through the conserved F or W. The D gene is left open where the match is weak. Not all rows give a size; the values are once, few, many and, for expanded clones, a class.

clone size | D gene | J gene | V gene | CDR3 length | CDR3 DNA | CDR3 protein
NA | NA | TRBJ1-6 | TRBV10-1 | 15 | TGCGCCAGCAGTGAGTTGCCAGGATTAAATTCACCCCTCCACTTT | CASSELPGLNSPLHF
NA | TRBD2 | TRBJ2-1 | TRBV27 | 14 | TGTGCCAGCAGTATGCTAGCGGGGCGGGATGAGCAGTTCTTC | CASSMLAGRDEQFF
NA | NA | TRBJ2-7 | TRBV11-3 | 17 | TGTGCCAGCAGCTTATCCTCGGACACCGCTAACCTATACGAGCAGTACTTC | CASSLSSDTANLYEQYF
NA | NA | TRBJ2-7 | TRBV12-5 | 17 | TGTGCTAGTGGTTTGGTAAATAAGGACGTCAGCCCCTACGAGCAGTACTTC | CASGLVNKDVSPYEQYF
NA | NA | TRBJ1-5 | TRBV7-9 | 15 | TGTGCCAGCAGCGAGTCGGGGAATAGCAATCAGCCCCAGCATTTT | CASSESGNSNQPQHF
once | NA | TRBJ1-6 | TRBV21-1 | 18 | TGTGCCAGCAGCAAAGCTAGAGGGTGTAGCTCCTATAATTCACCCCTCCACTTT | CASSKARGCSSYNSPLHF
NA | NA | TRBJ1-1 | TRBV5-1 | 14 | TGCGCCAGCAGATCTACCGGCGGTGATAAGGGAGCTTTCTTT | CASRSTGGDKGAFF
NA | NA | TRBJ1-1 | TRBV19 | 14 | TGTGCCAGTATAGGGGCGGGGGGGGACACTGAAGCTTTCTTT | CASIGAGGDTEAFF
NA | NA | TRBJ1-3 | TRBV6-5 | 14 | TGTGCCAGCAGCGTACTTAGCTCTGGAAACACCATATATTTT | CASSVLSSGNTIYF
NA | TRBD1 | TRBJ1-1 | TRBV7-2 | 13 | TGTGCCAGCACCTGGACAGGGGGCGAGGAAGCTTTCTTT | CASTWTGGEEAFF
few | NA | TRBJ2-3 | TRBV7-3 | 15 | TGTGCCAGCAGCCTCGACGGGGGCAAAACAGATACGCAGTATTTT | CASSLDGGKTDTQYF
NA | TRBD1 | TRBJ1-1 | TRBV5-1 | 14 | TGCGCCAGCAGCTTAGGGTGGACAGGCCCTGAAGCTTTCTTT | CASSLGWTGPEAFF
NA | NA | TRBJ2-1 | TRBV6-5 | 13 | TGTGCCAGCAGTTACGAGGTCGACAATGAGCAGTTCTTC | CASSYEVDNEQFF
few | NA | TRBJ2-3 | TRBV12-5 | 14 | TGTGCTAGTGGTTTTCCCAGGGAAACAGATACGCAGTATTTT | CASGFPRETDTQYF
NA | TRBD1 | TRBJ1-1 | TRBV30 | 16 | TGTGCCTGGAGTCCATGGACAGGGAAAACGAACACTGAAGCTTTCTTT | CAWSPWTGKTNTEAFF
NA | NA | TRBJ1-2 | TRBV27 | 14 | TGTGCCAGCAGTTTATACCCTATGAACTATGGCTACACCTTC | CASSLYPMNYGYTF
NA | NA | TRBJ1-5 | TRBV5-1 | 14 | TGCGCCAGCAGCATCGACGGGACTCTTCCGCCCCAGCATTTT | CASSIDGTLPPQHF
NA | NA | TRBJ2-3 | TRBV5-4 | 16 | TGTGCCAGCAGCTTGATTGCGGGCCGAACCACAGATACGCAGTATTTT | CASSLIAGRTTDTQYF
NA | NA | TRBJ1-2 | TRBV29-1 | 11 | TGCAGCGTCGAGGGAGGGGAAGGCTACACCTTC | CSVEGGEGYTF
NA | NA | TRBJ2-1 | TRBV12-5 | 15 | TGTGCTAGTGCCCCGGGACACTTAACTAGTAATGAGCAGTTCTTC | CASAPGHLTSNEQFF
NA | NA | TRBJ1-1 | TRBV28 | 14 | TGTGCCAGCAGTCGAGGGGGGACGAACACTGAAGCTTTCTTT | CASSRGGTNTEAFF
NA | NA | TRBJ1-1 | TRBV11-1 | 13 | TGTGCCAGCAGCTTAGGGGCAGACACTGAAGCTTTCTTT | CASSLGADTEAFF
NA | NA | TRBJ2-7 | TRBV11-2 | 12 | TGTGCCAGCAGATCCGGGCACTACGAGCAGTACTTC | CASRSGHYEQYF
NA | NA | TRBJ1-1 | TRBV5-6 | 14 | TGTGCCAGCAGCTTTGGCAGGGCGTGGACTGAAGCTTTCTTT | CASSFGRAWTEAFF
once | NA | TRBJ1-2 | TRBV6-5 | 12 | TGTGCCAACCCGCCCCAGGTGGATGGCTACACCTTC | CANPPQVDGYTF
NA | TRBD2 | TRBJ2-7 | TRBV5-1 | 15 | TGCGCCAGCAGCCCCTTAATAGGCGGGGGACTCGAGCAGTACTTC | CASSPLIGGGLEQYF
NA | TRBD1 | TRBJ1-1 | TRBV11-3 | 15 | TGTGCCAGCAGCCGAAATACAGGGGGCGCGACTGAAGCTTTCTTT | CASSRNTGGATEAFF
NA | NA | TRBJ1-2 | TRBV10-3 | 18 | TGTGCCATCAGGGGGAATGCGGCAGGGTCGGAACTCCTAGATGGCTACACCTTC | CAIRGNAAGSELLDGYTF